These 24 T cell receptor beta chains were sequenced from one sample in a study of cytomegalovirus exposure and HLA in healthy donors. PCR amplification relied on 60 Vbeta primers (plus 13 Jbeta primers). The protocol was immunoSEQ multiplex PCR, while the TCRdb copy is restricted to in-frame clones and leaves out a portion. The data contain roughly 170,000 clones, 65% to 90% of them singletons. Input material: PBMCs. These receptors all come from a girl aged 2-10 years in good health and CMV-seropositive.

CDR3 sequence: CASSESYAGEQYF. In DNA form, the CDR3 reads TGTGCCAGCAGTGAAAGCTATGCGGGGGAGCAGTACTTC. The chain couples TRBV6-1 to TRBJ2-7; D possibly corresponds to TRBD2 (6 bases). The CDR3 runs to 13 residues. CDR1 and CDR2 (germline): MNHNS, SASEGT. V was pared by 2 bases and J by 7 bases, with 12 bases between.

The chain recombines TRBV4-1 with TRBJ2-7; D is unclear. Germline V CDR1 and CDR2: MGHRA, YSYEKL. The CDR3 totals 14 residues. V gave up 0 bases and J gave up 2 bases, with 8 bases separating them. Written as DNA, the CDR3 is TGCGCCAGCAGCCAAGATGTACTCCCCTACGAGCAGTACTTC. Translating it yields CASSQDVLPYEQYF.

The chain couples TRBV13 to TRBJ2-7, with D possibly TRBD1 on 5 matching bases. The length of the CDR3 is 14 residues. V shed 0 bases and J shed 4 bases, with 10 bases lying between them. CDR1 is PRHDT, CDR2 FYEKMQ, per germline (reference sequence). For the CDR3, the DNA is TGTGCCAGCAGCTTAGGCAGGGCTAGGTACGAGCAGTACTTC. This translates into CASSLGRARYEQYF.

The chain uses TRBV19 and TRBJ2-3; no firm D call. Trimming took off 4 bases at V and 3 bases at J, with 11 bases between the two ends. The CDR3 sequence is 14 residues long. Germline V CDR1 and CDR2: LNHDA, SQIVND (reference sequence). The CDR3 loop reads CASSRSTRTDTQYF. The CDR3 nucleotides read TGTGCCAGTAGTAGATCCACTCGGACAGATACGCAGTATTTT.

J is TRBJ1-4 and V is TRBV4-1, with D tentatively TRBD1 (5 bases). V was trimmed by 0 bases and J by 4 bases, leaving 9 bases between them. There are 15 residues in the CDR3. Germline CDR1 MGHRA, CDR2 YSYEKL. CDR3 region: CASSQEPRVNEKLFF. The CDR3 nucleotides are TGCGCCAGCAGCCAAGAACCCAGGGTTAATGAAAAACTGTTTTTT.

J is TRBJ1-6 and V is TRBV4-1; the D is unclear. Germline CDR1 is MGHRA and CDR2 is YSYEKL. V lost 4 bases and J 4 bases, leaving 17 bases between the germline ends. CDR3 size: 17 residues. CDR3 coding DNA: TGCGCCAGCAGCCGCGACGCCCTAATGGAGTATAATTCACCCCTCCACTTT. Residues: CASSRDALMEYNSPLHF.

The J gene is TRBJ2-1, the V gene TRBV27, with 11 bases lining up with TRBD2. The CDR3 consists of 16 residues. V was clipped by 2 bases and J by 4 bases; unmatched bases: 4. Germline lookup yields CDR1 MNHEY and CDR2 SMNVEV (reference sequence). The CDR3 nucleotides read TGTGCCAGCAGTTTAATAGCGGGGGGGCTTTACAATGAGCAGTTCTTC. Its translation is CASSLIAGGLYNEQFF.

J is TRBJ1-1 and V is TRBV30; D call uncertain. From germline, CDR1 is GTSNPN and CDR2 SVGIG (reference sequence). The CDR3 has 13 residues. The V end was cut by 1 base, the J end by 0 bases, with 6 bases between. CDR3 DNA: TGTGCCTGGAGTGCCGGGATGAACACTGAAGCTTTCTTT. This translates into CAWSAGMNTEAFF.

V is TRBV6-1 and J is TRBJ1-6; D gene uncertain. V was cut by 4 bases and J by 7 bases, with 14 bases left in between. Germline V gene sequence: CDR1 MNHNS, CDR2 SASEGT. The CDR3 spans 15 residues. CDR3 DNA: TGTGCCAGCAGTGGCCATAGTCTGAGAAATTCACCCCTCCACTTT. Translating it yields CASSGHSLRNSPLHF.

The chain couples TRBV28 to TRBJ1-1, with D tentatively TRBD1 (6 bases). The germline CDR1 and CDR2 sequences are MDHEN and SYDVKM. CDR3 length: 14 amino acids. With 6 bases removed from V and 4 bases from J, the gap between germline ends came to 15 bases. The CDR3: CASRTGFLSTEAFF. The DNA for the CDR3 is TGTGCCAGCAGAACAGGGTTTTTATCCACTGAAGCTTTCTTT.

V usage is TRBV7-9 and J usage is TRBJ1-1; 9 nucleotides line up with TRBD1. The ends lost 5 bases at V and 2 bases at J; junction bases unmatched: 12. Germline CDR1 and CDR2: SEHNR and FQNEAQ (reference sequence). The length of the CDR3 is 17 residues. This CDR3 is CASSPQWTGALNTEAFF. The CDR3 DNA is TGTGCCAGCAGCCCCCAATGGACAGGGGCCCTCAACACTGAAGCTTTCTTT.

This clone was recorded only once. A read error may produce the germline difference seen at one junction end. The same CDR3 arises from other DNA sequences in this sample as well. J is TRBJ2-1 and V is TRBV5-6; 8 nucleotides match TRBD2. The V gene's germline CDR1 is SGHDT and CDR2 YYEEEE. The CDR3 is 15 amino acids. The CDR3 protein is CASSLDSGIYNEQFF. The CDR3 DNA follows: TGTGCCAGCAGTTTGGATAGCGGGATTTACAATGAGCAGTTCTTC.

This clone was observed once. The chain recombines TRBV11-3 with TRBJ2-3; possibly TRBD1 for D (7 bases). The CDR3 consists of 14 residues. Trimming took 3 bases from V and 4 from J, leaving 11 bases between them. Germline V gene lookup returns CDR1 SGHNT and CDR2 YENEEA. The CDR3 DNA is TGTGCCAGCAGCTTGACCAGGGGGGCAGATACGCAGTATTTT. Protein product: CASSLTRGADTQYF. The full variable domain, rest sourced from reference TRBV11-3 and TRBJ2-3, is EAGVVQSPRYKIIEKKQPVAFWCNPISGHNTLYWYLQNLGQGPELLIRYENEEAVDDSQLPKDRFSAERLKGVDSTLKIQPAELGDSAVYLCASSLTRGADTQYFGPGTRLTVL.

CDR3 region: CAWGESTDTQYF. CDR3 DNA sequence: TGTGCCTGGGGAGAGAGCACAGATACGCAGTATTTT. This rearrangement joins TRBV30 to TRBJ2-3; D uncertain. Germline assignment: CDR1 GTSNPN and CDR2 SVGIG (reference sequence). Trimming stripped 5 bases from V and 0 bases from J, with 6 bases between. The CDR3 covers 12 residues.

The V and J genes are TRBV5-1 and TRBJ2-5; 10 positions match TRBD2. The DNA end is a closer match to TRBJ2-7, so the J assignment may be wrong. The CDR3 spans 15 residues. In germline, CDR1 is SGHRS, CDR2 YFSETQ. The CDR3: CASSLELAGPYEQYF. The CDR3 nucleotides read TGCGCCAGCAGCTTGGAACTAGCGGGACCCTACGAGCAGTACTTC.

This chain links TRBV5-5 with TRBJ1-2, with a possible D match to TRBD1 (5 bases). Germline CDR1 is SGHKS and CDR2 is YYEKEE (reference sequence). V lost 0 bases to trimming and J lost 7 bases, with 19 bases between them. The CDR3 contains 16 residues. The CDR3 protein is CASSLDNPDTACGYTF. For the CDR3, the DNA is TGTGCCAGCAGCTTGGACAACCCGGACACGGCGTGTGGCTACACCTTC.

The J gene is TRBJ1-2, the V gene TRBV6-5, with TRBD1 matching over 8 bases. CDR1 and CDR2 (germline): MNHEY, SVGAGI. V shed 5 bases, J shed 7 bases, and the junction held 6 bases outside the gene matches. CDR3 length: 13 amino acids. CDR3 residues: CASSPRTGCGYTF. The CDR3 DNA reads TGTGCCAGCAGTCCTCGGACAGGGTGTGGCTACACCTTC.

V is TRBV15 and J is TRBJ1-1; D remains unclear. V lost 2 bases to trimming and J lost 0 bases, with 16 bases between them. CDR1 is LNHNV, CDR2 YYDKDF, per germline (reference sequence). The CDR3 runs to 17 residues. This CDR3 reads CATSRLTNSLLNTEAFF. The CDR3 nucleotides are TGTGCCACCAGCAGATTGACAAATTCCCTTTTGAACACTGAAGCTTTCTTT.

The CDR3 DNA reads TGCGCCAGCAGCTTGGGTCTCTCTGGGGCCAACGTCCTGACTTTC. This sequence encodes CASSLGLSGANVLTF. The gene calls are TRBV5-1 and TRBJ2-6; D remains unclear. The V end lost 0 bases, the J end lost 0 bases, and 4 bases lay between the germline ends. The V gene's germline CDR1 is SGHRS and CDR2 YFSETQ. The CDR3 runs 15 residues.

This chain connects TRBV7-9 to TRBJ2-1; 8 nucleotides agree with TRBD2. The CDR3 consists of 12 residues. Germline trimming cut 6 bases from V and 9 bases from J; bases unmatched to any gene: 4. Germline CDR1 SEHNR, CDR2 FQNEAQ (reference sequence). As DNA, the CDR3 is TGTGCCAGCAGTATAGGACTAGCTGAGCAGTTCTTC. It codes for CASSIGLAEQFF.

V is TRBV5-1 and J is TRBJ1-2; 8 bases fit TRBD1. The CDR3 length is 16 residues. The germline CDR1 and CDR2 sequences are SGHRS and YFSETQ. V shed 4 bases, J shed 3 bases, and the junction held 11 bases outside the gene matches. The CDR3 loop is CASSKTGDQPHYGYTF. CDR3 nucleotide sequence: TGCGCCAGCAGCAAGACAGGGGATCAACCACACTATGGCTACACCTTC.

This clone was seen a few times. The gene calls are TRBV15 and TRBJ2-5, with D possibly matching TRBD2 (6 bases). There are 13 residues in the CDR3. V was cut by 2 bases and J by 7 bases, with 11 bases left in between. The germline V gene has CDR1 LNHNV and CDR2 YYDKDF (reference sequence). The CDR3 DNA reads TGTGCCACCAGCAGACTCCAGGAGGGGACCCAGTACTTC. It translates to CATSRLQEGTQYF. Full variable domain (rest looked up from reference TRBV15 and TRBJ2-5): DAMVIQNPRYQVTQFGKPVTLSCSQTLNHNVMYWYQQKSSQAPKLLFHYYDKDFNNEADTPDNFQSRRPNTSFCFLDIRSPGLGDTAMYLCATSRLQEGTQYFGPGTRLLVL.

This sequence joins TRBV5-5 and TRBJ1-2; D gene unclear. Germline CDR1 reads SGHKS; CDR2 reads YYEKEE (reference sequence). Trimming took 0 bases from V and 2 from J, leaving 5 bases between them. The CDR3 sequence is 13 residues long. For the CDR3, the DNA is TGTGCCAGCAGCTTGGGAGGGAACTATGGCTACACCTTC. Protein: CASSLGGNYGYTF.

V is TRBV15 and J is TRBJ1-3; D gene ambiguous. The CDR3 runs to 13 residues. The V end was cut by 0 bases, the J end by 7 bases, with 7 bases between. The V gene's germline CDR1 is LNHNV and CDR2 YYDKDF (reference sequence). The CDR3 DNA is TGTGCCACCAGCAGAGATGTGAGCAACACCATATATTTT. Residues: CATSRDVSNTIYF.